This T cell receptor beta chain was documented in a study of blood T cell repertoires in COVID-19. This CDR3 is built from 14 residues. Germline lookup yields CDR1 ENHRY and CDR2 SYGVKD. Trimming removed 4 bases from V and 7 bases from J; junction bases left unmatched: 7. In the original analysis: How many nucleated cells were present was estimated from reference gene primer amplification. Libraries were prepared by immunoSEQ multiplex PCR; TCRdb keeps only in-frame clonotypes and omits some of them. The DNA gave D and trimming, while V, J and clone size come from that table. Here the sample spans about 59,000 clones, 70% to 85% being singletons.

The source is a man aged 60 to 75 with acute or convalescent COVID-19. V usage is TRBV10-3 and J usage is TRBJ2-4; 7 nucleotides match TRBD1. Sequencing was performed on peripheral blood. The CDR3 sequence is CAISAGDSGNIQYF. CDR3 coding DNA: TGTGCCATCAGTGCCGGGGACAGCGGCAACATTCAGTACTTC.